This TCR beta chain emerged from a study of T-cell reconstitution after alpha-beta-depleted transplantation in children. The CDR3 has 14 residues. Per germline, CDR1 SNHLY and CDR2 FYNNEI. Trimming took 5 bases from V and 6 from J, leaving 16 bases between them. This clonotype has a count of ten or more. Unique molecular identifiers were used in preparing the TCRbeta library. MiXCR was run by TCRdb on the PCR reads, yielding one entry per CDR3 protein. The table lists almost 250,000 distinct CDR3 sequences, roughly 23% of them singletons, with 2% to 3% in the top ten. The sequencing here drew on PBMCs, taken before TCRalphabeta/CD19-depleted stem cell transplant. V gene TRBV2 combines with J gene TRBJ2-5; D possibly matches TRBD1 or TRBD2 (6 bases each). The receptor was derived from a girl aged 2 to 9 with Fanconi anemia, due to receive a stem cell transplant. The CDR3 DNA follows: TGTGCCAGCAGTTGGGCAGGGGAGGAGCAGACCCAGTACTTC. As protein: CASSWAGEEQTQYF.